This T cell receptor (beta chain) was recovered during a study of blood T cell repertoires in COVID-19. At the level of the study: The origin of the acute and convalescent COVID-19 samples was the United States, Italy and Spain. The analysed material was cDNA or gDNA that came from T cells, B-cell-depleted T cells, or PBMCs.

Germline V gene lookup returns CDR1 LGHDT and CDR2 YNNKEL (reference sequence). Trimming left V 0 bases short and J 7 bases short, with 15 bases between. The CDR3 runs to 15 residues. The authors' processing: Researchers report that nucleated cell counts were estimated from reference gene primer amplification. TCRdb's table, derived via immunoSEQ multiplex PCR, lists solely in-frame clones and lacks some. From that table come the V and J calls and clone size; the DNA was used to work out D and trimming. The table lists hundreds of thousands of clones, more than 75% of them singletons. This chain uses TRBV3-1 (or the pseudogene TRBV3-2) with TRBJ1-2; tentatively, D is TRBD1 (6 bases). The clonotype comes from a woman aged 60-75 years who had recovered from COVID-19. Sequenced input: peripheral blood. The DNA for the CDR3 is TGTGCCAGCAGCCAAGATGCCGCAGGGGTGGGTGGCTACACCTTC. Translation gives CASSQDAAGVGGYTF.